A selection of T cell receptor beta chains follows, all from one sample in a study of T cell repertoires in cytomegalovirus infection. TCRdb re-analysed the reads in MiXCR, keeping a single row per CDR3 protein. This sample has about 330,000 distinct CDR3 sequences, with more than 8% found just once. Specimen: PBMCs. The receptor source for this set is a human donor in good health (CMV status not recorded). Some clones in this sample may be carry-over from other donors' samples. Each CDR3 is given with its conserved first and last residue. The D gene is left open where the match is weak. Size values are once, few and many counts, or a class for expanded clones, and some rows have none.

cdr3_nt: TGCAGTGCTAGAGCCGGAGCGGGGGGAAGAGAGACCCAGTACTTC
cdr3_aa: CSARAGAGGRETQYF
v_call: TRBV20-1
clone_size: few
d_call: TRBD2
j_call: TRBJ2-5

cdr3_nt: TGTGCCAGCAGTTTAGCGGGACTAGCGTGGAACAATGAGCAGTTCTTC
cdr3_aa: CASSLAGLAWNNEQFF
v_call: TRBV28
clone_size: many
d_call: TRBD2
j_call: TRBJ2-1

cdr3_nt: TGTGCCAGCAGCCTTGGACTAGCGGGGGGAATATGGGAGTTCTTC
cdr3_aa: CASSLGLAGGIWEFF
v_call: TRBV7-2
clone_size: many
d_call: TRBD2
j_call: TRBJ2-1

cdr3_nt: TGTGCCAGCAGTTTTCTTGCGGGGGGTTCGCAAGAGACCCAGTACTTC
cdr3_aa: CASSFLAGGSQETQYF
v_call: TRBV12-3/TRBV12-4
clone_size: many
d_call: TRBD2
j_call: TRBJ2-5

cdr3_nt: TGTGCCAGCAGGCCCTTCAGCGGGAGACTCTACAATGAGCAGTTCTTC
cdr3_aa: CASRPFSGRLYNEQFF
v_call: TRBV6-2/TRBV6-3
clone_size: few
d_call: TRBD2
j_call: TRBJ2-1

cdr3_nt: TGCAGTGCCATCTCGCGGGGGCTGAATGAGCAGTTCTTC
cdr3_aa: CSAISRGLNEQFF
v_call: TRBV20-1
clone_size: many
d_call: NA
j_call: TRBJ2-1

cdr3_nt: TGTGCCAGCAGCCACTTCACCGGGCAGAAAGAGACCCAGTACTTC
cdr3_aa: CASSHFTGQKETQYF
v_call: TRBV7-2
clone_size: few
d_call: NA
j_call: TRBJ2-5

cdr3_nt: TGTGCCAGCAGCCCTTGGGACCTAAACACTGAAGCTTTCTTT
cdr3_aa: CASSPWDLNTEAFF
v_call: TRBV14
clone_size: NA
d_call: NA
j_call: TRBJ1-1

cdr3_nt: TGTGCCAGCAGCTTTGGAGATGAAAAACTGTTTTTT
cdr3_aa: CASSFGDEKLFF
v_call: TRBV7-9
clone_size: many
d_call: NA
j_call: TRBJ1-4

cdr3_nt: TGCAGTGCTAGAGAGGGGGGGCGGGGGATGAACACTGAAGCTTTCTTT
cdr3_aa: CSAREGGRGMNTEAFF
v_call: TRBV20-1
clone_size: many
d_call: NA
j_call: TRBJ1-1

cdr3_nt: TGTGCCAGCAGCGCGGGAGGCAACTCCTACGAGCAGTACTTC
cdr3_aa: CASSAGGNSYEQYF
v_call: TRBV9
clone_size: few
d_call: TRBD2
j_call: TRBJ2-7

cdr3_nt: TGTGCCAGCAGTTGGGGGGGCCCGCTACACCTCTTC
cdr3_aa: CASSWGGPLHLF
v_call: TRBV6-2/TRBV6-3
clone_size: NA
d_call: NA
j_call: TRBJ2-1

cdr3_nt: TGTGCCACCAGCCTAGCGGGAGGGCCCTACGAGCAGTACTTC
cdr3_aa: CATSLAGGPYEQYF
v_call: TRBV15
clone_size: NA
d_call: TRBD2
j_call: TRBJ2-7

cdr3_nt: TGTGCCAGCAGCTTAGCCCCAGCGCGTTCACCCCTCCACTTT
cdr3_aa: CASSLAPARSPLHF
v_call: TRBV7-9
clone_size: NA
d_call: NA
j_call: TRBJ1-6

cdr3_nt: TGTGCCAGCAGTGAAGTGGCAGGGGGTCTGAACACTGAAGCTTTCTTT
cdr3_aa: CASSEVAGGLNTEAFF
v_call: TRBV6-1
clone_size: many
d_call: TRBD1
j_call: TRBJ1-1

cdr3_nt: TGTGCCAGCAGCTCAACTAATGAGCAGTTCTTC
cdr3_aa: CASSSTNEQFF
v_call: TRBV7-2
clone_size: many
d_call: NA
j_call: TRBJ2-1

cdr3_nt: TGTGCCAGCAGTGAGCCCCGGGGGCTAGCGGGAGCCTACGAGCAGTACTTC
cdr3_aa: CASSEPRGLAGAYEQYF
v_call: TRBV6-2/TRBV6-3
clone_size: NA
d_call: TRBD2
j_call: TRBJ2-7

cdr3_nt: TGTGCCAGCAGCTCCCCCCCTCGACAGTGGGGGGGGGAGACCCAGTACTTC
cdr3_aa: CASSSPPRQWGGETQYF
v_call: TRBV7-8
clone_size: few
d_call: TRBD2
j_call: TRBJ2-5